This T cell receptor (beta chain) was found in a study of metastatic and nonmetastatic thyroid tumors. Trimming cost V 1 base and J 11 bases; bases outside gene matches: 8. This CDR3 is 14 amino acids long. Germline V lookup: CDR1 SEHNR, CDR2 FQNEAQ (reference sequence). In this sample, this clone turned up many times. Every patient was untreated before thyroid surgery. TCRdb re-clonotyped the PCR reads through MiXCR. Among 100,000 or so clones listed, 14% to 15% were seen once. The sequencing input was blood. The chain recombines TRBV7-9 with TRBJ1-1; 9 nucleotides agree with TRBD1. The clonotype comes from a female donor with papillary thyroid cancer or a benign thyroid nodule (not recorded which). Some clones in this sample may be carry-over from other donors' samples. In nucleotides, the CDR3 is TGTGCCAGCAGCTTAGGGGGGGGACAGGGCTCGGCTTTCTTT. Protein sequence: CASSLGGGQGSAFF.